The entry below describes one TCR beta chain. Antigen unknown. Time point here: week 5, during vaccination. One vaccine dose held 300 ug of mutant IDH1 20-mer peptide and came with topical imiquimod. TCRdb's table, derived via immunoSEQ multiplex PCR, lists solely in-frame clones and lacks some. This table has fewer than 40,000 clones, 70% to 80% appearing once. The length of the CDR3 is 13 residues. V was cut by 7 bases and J by 7 bases, with 13 bases left in between. The germline CDR1 and CDR2 sequences are SNHLY and FYNNEI. The data are from a study of a mutant IDH1 vaccine in newly diagnosed glioma.

V gene TRBV2 combines with J gene TRBJ2-2; D is unclear. The sample consisted of PBMCs, taken from a glioma patient whose treatment included an IDH1 peptide vaccine. The sequence came from a man aged 35-49 years with glioma. CDR3 DNA sequence: TGTGCCAGCAACCCGCAGGTCGGCGGGGAGCTGTTTTTT. This codes for CASNPQVGGELFF.